This is a list of T cell receptor beta chains from one sample in a study of blood T cell repertoires in COVID-19. The repertoire was sequenced with immunoSEQ multiplex PCR; TCRdb's copy has only in-frame clones and lacks some. The data hold 35,000 to 45,000 clones, with 86% observed a single time. Sequencing was done on a sample of peripheral blood. These receptors were taken from a man in his forties with active COVID-19. Both conserved end residues are part of each CDR3. Each record gives: J gene, CDR3 length, V gene, clone size, D gene, CDR3 protein, CDR3 DNA. D genes are given only for firm matches. Some rows mark clone size as missing; the rest say once, few, many or name a class of expanded clone.

J: TRBJ1-3; length: 16; V: TRBV6-1; size: .; D: .; CDR3: CASSEAWGGSGNTIYF; DNA: TGTGCCAGCAGTGAAGCTTGGGGGGGCTCTGGAAACACCATATATTTT
J: TRBJ2-1; length: 21; V: TRBV23-1; size: .; D: TRBD2; CDR3: CASSQRASGKERKGSYNEQFF; DNA: TGCGCCAGCAGTCAAAGGGCTAGCGGGAAAGAACGGAAAGGATCCTACAATGAGCAGTTCTTC
J: TRBJ2-7; length: 14; V: TRBV7-9; size: few; D: .; CDR3: CASSSQPNGGGGVF; DNA: TGTGCCAGCAGCTCACAACCGAACGGGGGAGGAGGGGTCTTC
J: TRBJ1-2; length: 12; V: TRBV19; size: .; D: TRBD1; CDR3: CASSHDREGYTF; DNA: TGTGCCAGTAGTCACGACAGGGAGGGCTACACCTTC
J: TRBJ1-6; length: 12; V: TRBV12-3/TRBV12-4; size: .; D: .; CDR3: CASSSTYSPLHF; DNA: TGTGCCAGCAGTTCAACATATTCACCCCTCCACTTT
J: TRBJ1-2; length: 17; V: TRBV18; size: .; D: .; CDR3: CASSPNLGTSFNYGYTF; DNA: TGTGCCAGCTCACCTAACCTCGGGACATCTTTTAACTATGGCTACACCTTC
J: TRBJ2-6; length: 13; V: TRBV19; size: .; D: .; CDR3: CATYRPGANVLTF; DNA: TGTGCCACCTACCGTCCTGGGGCCAACGTCCTGACTTTC
J: TRBJ2-5; length: 16; V: TRBV6-2/TRBV6-3; size: .; D: TRBD2; CDR3: CASSYAQTSRQETQYF; DNA: TGTGCCAGCAGTTACGCTCAGACTAGCAGACAAGAGACCCAGTACTTC
J: TRBJ2-5; length: 11; V: TRBV30; size: .; D: .; CDR3: CAYTSGETQYF; DNA: TGTGCCTATACGTCGGGGGAGACCCAGTACTTC
J: TRBJ2-5; length: 13; V: TRBV10-2; size: .; D: .; CDR3: CASRGQTQETQYF; DNA: TGCGCCAGCAGAGGACAGACCCAAGAGACCCAGTACTTC
J: TRBJ2-1; length: 12; V: TRBV9; size: .; D: .; CDR3: CASSVNPNEQFF; DNA: TGTGCCAGCAGCGTAAATCCGAATGAGCAGTTCTTC